The 11 T cell receptor beta chains presented below share a single source sample, sequenced in a study of cytomegalovirus exposure and HLA in healthy donors. The PCR had 60 Vbeta and 13 Jbeta primers. TCRdb's table, derived via immunoSEQ multiplex PCR, lists solely in-frame clones and lacks some. The sample carries roughly 190,000 clones, 75% to 90% recorded once. Sequencing was performed on PBMCs. These receptors were collected from a boy between 2 and 15 years old in good health and CMV-seronegative.

This clone has just a few counts. The chain joins TRBV4-1 to TRBJ2-7; 8 bases align to TRBD1. V lost 2 bases, J lost 0 bases, and 15 bases stayed unmatched. Per the germline V gene, CDR1 is MGHRA and CDR2 is YSYEKL. CDR3 length: 19 residues. The CDR3, as DNA: TGCGCCAGCAGCCAACGCGACAGGGGTTTAGCGAGCGCCTCCTACGAGCAGTACTTC. It is translated as CASSQRDRGLASASYEQYF.

The chain links TRBV19 to TRBJ1-6; D is ambiguous. The V end lost 3 bases, the J end lost 10 bases, and 10 bases lay between the germline ends. This CDR3 has 13 residues. Germline values: CDR1 LNHDA, CDR2 SQIVND (reference sequence). The CDR3 spells CASSIGAESPLHF. For the CDR3, the DNA is TGTGCCAGTAGTATTGGAGCCGAGTCACCCCTCCACTTT.

This chain joins TRBV19 and TRBJ2-5; TRBD2 aligns across 8 bases. The CDR3 has 16 amino acids. Germline V CDR1 and CDR2: LNHDA, SQIVND (reference sequence). The J segment lost 6 bases and the V segment lost 8 bases, leaving 17 bases of the junction unmatched. CDR3 residues: CASSTGPRGGEKTQYF. CDR3 coding DNA: TGTGCCAGTTCCACGGGTCCTCGGGGGGGAGAAAAGACCCAGTACTTC.

The chain employs TRBV10-3 and TRBJ1-2; D perhaps matches TRBD1 (5 bases). The CDR3 has 13 amino acids. V was cut by 3 bases and J by 12 bases, with 17 bases left in between. The germline V gene encodes CDR1 ENHRY and CDR2 SYGVKD. The CDR3 DNA is TGTGCCATCAGTGACCCGGGGGGGGAGAGGAACACCTTC. It yields the protein CAISDPGGERNTF.

This chain joins TRBV4-1 and TRBJ2-5, with a possible D match to TRBD1 (5 bases). The assigned J gene may be wrong: the sequence end matches TRBJ2-7 better. The germline V gene has CDR1 MGHRA and CDR2 YSYEKL. The CDR3 runs to 15 residues. CDR3 nucleotides: TGCGCCAGCAGCCAAGGGGGCTTAGCCATTTACGAGCAGTACTTC. Its translation is CASSQGGLAIYEQYF.

A word on this clone: One end of the junction does not line up with germline, which may come from a read error. The chain is built from TRBV7-9 and TRBJ2-5; the D gene is possibly TRBD2 (6 bases). Germline lookup yields CDR1 SEHNR and CDR2 FQNEAQ (reference sequence). This CDR3 region has 13 residues. Here the CDR3 DNA reads TGTTCCAGCAGACGACCGGGAGAGGAGACCCAGTACTTC. Translating it yields CSSRRPGEETQYF.

The V call is TRBV7-3, the J call TRBJ2-2; 7 bases are shared with TRBD1. There are 15 residues in the CDR3. The ends lost 0 bases at V and 5 bases at J; junction bases unmatched: 3. Germline V lookup: CDR1 SGHTA, CDR2 FQGTGA. The CDR3 loop reads CASSLTGGRTGELFF. The CDR3 nucleotides read TGTGCCAGCAGCTTAACAGGGGGCCGAACCGGGGAGCTGTTTTTT. Supplemented by reference TRBV7-3 and TRBJ2-2, the full variable domain reads GAGVSQTPSNKVTEKGKYVELRCDPISGHTALYWYRQSLGQGPEFLIYFQGTGAADDSGLPNDRFFAVRPEGSVSTLKIQRTERGDSAVYLCASSLTGGRTGELFFGEGSRLTVL.

This rearrangement joins TRBV25-1 to TRBJ2-3; 9 nucleotides match TRBD2. Losses at the gene ends were 4 bases for V and 0 bases for J; bases not matched to a gene: 8. The CDR3 length is 17 residues. The germline CDR1 and CDR2 sequences are MGHDK and SYGVNS. The CDR3 DNA reads TGTGCCAGCAGTGGGGGTAGCGGGAGAACTAGCACAGATACGCAGTATTTT. It is translated as CASSGGSGRTSTDTQYF. Complete variable domain (other parts from reference TRBV25-1 and TRBJ2-3): EADIYQTPRYLVIGTGKKITLECSQTMGHDKMYWYQQDPGMELHLIHYSYGVNSTEKGDLSSESTVSRIRTEHFPLTLESARPSHTSQYLCASSGGSGRTSTDTQYFGPGTRLTVL.

The gene calls are TRBV5-5 and TRBJ2-7, with 8 bases identical to TRBD1. V trimming: 4 bases; J trimming: 2 bases; junction bases outside the gene matches: 5. CDR3 size: 14 residues. The germline V gene encodes CDR1 SGHKS and CDR2 YYEKEE (reference sequence). In DNA form, the CDR3 reads TGTGCCAGCAGCCTAGGGACAGGACCCTACGAGCAGTACTTC. Its protein is CASSLGTGPYEQYF.

The rearrangement links TRBV30 to TRBJ1-4; 7 bases match TRBD1. CDR3 size: 14 residues. Unmatched junction bases numbered 3, after V lost 1 base and J lost 4 bases. The V gene's germline CDR1 is GTSNPN and CDR2 SVGIG (reference sequence). CDR3 region: CAWSEGQINEKLFF. The CDR3 DNA sequence: TGTGCCTGGAGTGAGGGACAGATTAATGAAAAACTGTTTTTT.

The gene calls are TRBV28 and TRBJ2-2, with 10 bases identical to TRBD1. V lost 4 bases and J lost 7; bases outside the gene matches: 6. Germline V lookup: CDR1 MDHEN, CDR2 SYDVKM. CDR3 length equals 15 residues. CDR3 protein: CASSSSGQGVGELFF. The CDR3 DNA follows: TGTGCCAGCAGTTCATCCGGACAGGGGGTCGGGGAGCTGTTTTTT.